This TCR beta chain was captured by sequencing in a study of CD8 T cells in Susac syndrome. Regarding the study as a whole: In its TCR sequencing and HLA analysis, the study acknowledged that the number of individuals was relatively small.

Each multiple sclerosis control was a treatment-naive patient with relapsing-remitting disease that was either stable or active. TEMRA cells were enriched by FACS, while CD8+ and CD4+ T cells were obtained through a negative isolation that was performed magnetically. V lost 5 bases to trimming and J lost 9 bases; unmatched junction nucleotides: 6. The V gene's germline CDR1 is DFQATT and CDR2 SNEGSKA (reference sequence). CDR3 length equals 12 residues. RNA in amounts of roughly 0.5 to 1 ug was reverse transcribed with random hexamers. A multiplex approach, immunoSEQ multiplex PCR, amplified TCR beta CDR3 across 54 Vbeta and 13 Jbeta. TCRdb re-called the immunoSEQ multiplex PCR reads through MiXCR, storing one row per CDR3 protein. Seen here are some 160,000 distinct CDR3 sequences, approximately 96% observed once, and the top ten hold less than 0.2%. About this clonotype itself: Antigen: not known.

V is TRBV20-1 and J is TRBJ2-1, with 8 positions matching TRBD2. Sequencing was performed on CD8+ T cells from PBMCs. The sequence derives from a human donor with multiple sclerosis. CDR3 in amino acids: CSAAGLGGEQFF. In DNA, the CDR3 is TGCAGTGCTGCGGGACTAGGCGGTGAGCAGTTCTTC.